A single sample is the source of the 16 T cell receptor beta chains below, sequenced in a study of blood T cell repertoires in COVID-19. Assay: immunoSEQ multiplex PCR; the TCRdb copy retains only in-frame clones and omits some. Here the sample spans hundreds of thousands of clones, nearly 90% being singletons. What was sequenced was peripheral blood. These receptors came from a woman aged 40 to 50 with COVID-19, enrolled during active disease.

The V call is TRBV6-6, the J call TRBJ1-3; D perhaps matches TRBD1 (6 bases). This CDR3 comprises 15 residues. V lost 0 bases and J 6 bases, leaving 12 bases between the germline ends. From germline, CDR1 is MNHNY and CDR2 SVGAGI (reference sequence). The CDR3 here is CASSYSGANENTIYF. The CDR3 DNA reads as TGTGCCAGCAGTTACTCGGGGGCAAACGAAAACACCATATATTTT.

This clone was detected only once. The chain couples TRBV19 to TRBJ1-1; D is unresolved. CDR3 length: 14 residues. CDR1 is LNHDA and CDR2 is SQIVND in the germline V gene (reference sequence). Between the trimmed V and J ends, which lost 5 bases and 2 bases, there was a span of 12 bases. The DNA of the CDR3 is TGTGCCAGTAGTTCCCGGGTTCTTAACACTGAAGCTTTCTTT. Amino acid sequence: CASSSRVLNTEAFF.

The V call is TRBV27, the J call TRBJ1-1; 10 bases agree with TRBD1. Germline V gene data show CDR1 as MNHEY and CDR2 as SMNVEV (reference sequence). This CDR3 spans 15 amino acids. V lost 1 base to trimming and J lost 8 bases; unmatched junction nucleotides: 7. The chain's CDR3 is CASSLWRGTGVEAFF. CDR3 DNA: TGTGCCAGCAGTTTATGGAGGGGGACAGGGGTCGAAGCTTTCTTT.

The count of this clone is one. The chain recombines TRBV5-1 with TRBJ2-5; tentatively, D is TRBD2 (7 bases). CDR3 length: 14 residues. The V end lost 6 bases, the J end lost 1 base, and 13 bases lay between the germline ends. Germline V gives CDR1 SGHRS, CDR2 YFSETQ. The CDR3 sequence is CASTKGGVQETQYF. The CDR3 DNA sequence: TGCGCCAGCACCAAGGGGGGGGTCCAAGAGACCCAGTACTTC.

The V and J genes are TRBV19 and TRBJ1-1; 8 nucleotides match TRBD1. The CDR3 is made up of 18 amino acids. Unmatched junction bases numbered 16, after V lost 4 bases and J lost 3 bases. CDR1 is LNHDA, CDR2 SQIVND, per germline (reference sequence). CDR3 DNA: TGTGCCAGTAGTAGCCCAGGGGGCGTCGCACGAGGGGACACTGAAGCTTTCTTT. This gives the protein CASSSPGGVARGDTEAFF.

V gene TRBV3-1 (or the pseudogene TRBV3-2) combines with J gene TRBJ1-2; 7 bases are a match to TRBD1. CDR3 length: 16 residues. Unmatched junction bases numbered 11, after V lost 1 base and J lost 6 bases. The V gene's germline CDR1 is LGHDT and CDR2 YNNKEL (reference sequence). CDR3 in amino acids: CASSQGRQGDKDGYTF. The CDR3 bases are TGTGCCAGCAGCCAAGGACGTCAGGGGGATAAGGATGGCTACACCTTC.

The genes are TRBV7-2 and TRBJ1-5; 8 bases line up with TRBD1. The junction had 4 bases not matched to a gene; V was cut back by 5 bases and J by 4 bases. Germline loops: CDR1 SGHTA, CDR2 FQGNSA. The CDR3 loop spans 14 amino acids. CDR3 nucleotide sequence: TGTGCCAGCAGCCGGACAGGGTTGAATCAGCCCCAGCATTTT. This sequence encodes CASSRTGLNQPQHF. Together with reference TRBV7-2 and TRBJ1-5, the CDR3 gives the full variable domain: GAGVSQSPSNKVTEKGKDVELRCDPISGHTALYWYRQSLGQGLEFLIYFQGNSAPDKSGLPSDRFSAERTGGSVSTLTIQRTQQEDSAVYLCASSRTGLNQPQHFGDGTRLSIL.

The gene calls are TRBV4-3 and TRBJ1-1; 10 bases map to TRBD1. The germline V gene encodes CDR1 LGHNA and CDR2 YSLEER. V was clipped by 4 bases and J by 3 bases; unmatched bases: 5. The CDR3 covers 15 residues. CDR3 protein: CASSRTGTGDTEAFF. CDR3 sequence (DNA): TGCGCCAGCAGCCGGACCGGGACAGGGGACACTGAAGCTTTCTTT.

This clone was seen many times. This sequence joins TRBV7-2 and TRBJ2-7, with 11 bases identical to TRBD1. This CDR3 comprises 16 residues. The J segment lost 2 bases and the V segment lost 0 bases, leaving 3 bases of the junction unmatched. Germline V gene data show CDR1 as SGHTA and CDR2 as FQGNSA. The CDR3 loop is CASSLARDRGAYEQYF. DNA of the CDR3: TGTGCCAGCAGCTTAGCCAGGGACAGGGGGGCCTACGAGCAGTACTTC.

The sample holds one count of this clone. The chain is built from TRBV6-5 and TRBJ1-2, with 8 bases aligning to TRBD1. V lost 2 bases to trimming and J lost 3 bases; unmatched junction nucleotides: 5. This CDR3 is built from 15 residues. Germline V gives CDR1 MNHEY, CDR2 SVGAGI. The CDR3 is CASSYRRQGHYGYTF. The DNA of the CDR3 is TGTGCCAGCAGTTACCGGAGACAGGGGCACTATGGCTACACCTTC.

This chain connects TRBV9 to TRBJ2-7; 7 positions match TRBD1. Germline V gene data show CDR1 as SGDLS and CDR2 as YYNGEE. This CDR3 region has 15 residues. The V gene end was trimmed by 3 bases and the J gene end by 2 bases; junction bases not matched to a gene: 8. CDR3: CASSESGTAAYEQYF. Here the CDR3 DNA reads TGTGCCAGCAGCGAGTCCGGGACAGCAGCCTACGAGCAGTACTTC.

This clone was seen at least ten times. The gene calls are TRBV27 and TRBJ1-1; 8 nucleotides line up with TRBD1. J was trimmed by 3 bases and V by 5 bases; bases with no gene match: 8. Germline V gene lookup returns CDR1 MNHEY and CDR2 SMNVEV (reference sequence). The CDR3 length is 15 residues. CDR3 sequence: CASSLATGGYTEAFF. For the CDR3, the DNA is TGTGCCAGCAGTCTCGCCACAGGGGGTTACACTGAAGCTTTCTTT.

V usage is TRBV7-9 and J usage is TRBJ2-7; a possible D gene is TRBD1 (6 bases). The germline gives CDR1 SEHNR, CDR2 FQNEAQ (reference sequence). The CDR3 is made up of 14 amino acids. Trimming stripped 3 bases from V and 0 bases from J, with 9 bases between. DNA of the CDR3: TGTGCCAGCAGCTTCCGGGACAACTCCTACGAGCAGTACTTC. Residues: CASSFRDNSYEQYF.

The J gene is TRBJ1-1, the V gene TRBV12-3 or TRBV12-4; D ambiguous. This CDR3 comprises 13 residues. V dropped 2 bases and J dropped 1 base, with 5 bases sitting between them. The CDR3 nucleotides read TGTGCCAGCAGTTTAATTCAGAACACTGAAGCTTTCTTT. Residues: CASSLIQNTEAFF.

This chain uses TRBV3-1 (or the pseudogene TRBV3-2) with TRBJ1-4; D is ambiguous. V dropped 0 bases and J dropped 5 bases, with 4 bases sitting between them. Germline CDR1 reads LGHDT; CDR2 reads YNNKEL (reference sequence). The CDR3 loop spans 13 amino acids. The CDR3 DNA reads TGTGCCAGCAGCCAAGATATGAATGAAAAACTGTTTTTT. Amino acids: CASSQDMNEKLFF.

The CDR3 sequence is CASSPYGQKGNEKLFF. CDR3 DNA sequence: TGTGCCAGCAGTCCCTACGGACAGAAGGGAAATGAAAAACTGTTTTTT. The chain recombines TRBV27 with TRBJ1-4; tentative D call: TRBD1 (6 bases). The V gene's germline CDR1 is MNHEY and CDR2 SMNVEV (reference sequence). Trimming left V 5 bases short and J 5 bases short, with 18 bases between. The CDR3 has 16 amino acids.